This T cell receptor beta chain was retrieved from a study of cytomegalovirus exposure and HLA in healthy donors. Whole-study context: Unique TCR beta sequences numbering about 100 million came from roughly 180 million T cells in an earlier analysis. The study's findings and limits: There was a cluster of highly shared sequence variants that was likely a sequencing artifact.

The CDR3 is 17 residues long. Germline-derived CDR1 and CDR2 are SGHVS and FQNEAQ. V dropped 2 bases and J dropped 0 bases, with 14 bases sitting between them. This clone has a single count. Its specificity is unknown. The primer mix had 60 Vbeta and 13 Jbeta primers. Using immunoSEQ multiplex PCR, the repertoire was profiled, and TCRdb retains in-frame clones only, with some absent. The data hold about 180,000 clones, with approximately 80% observed a single time. The sequencing sample was made of PBMCs. This chain joins TRBV7-8 and TRBJ2-1; D unclear. The receptor's source is a girl aged 5 to 17 in good health and CMV-seropositive. DNA for the CDR3: TGTGCCAGCAGCTTACCTACTGGCTCTAGCTCCTACAATGAGCAGTTCTTC. As protein: CASSLPTGSSSYNEQFF.